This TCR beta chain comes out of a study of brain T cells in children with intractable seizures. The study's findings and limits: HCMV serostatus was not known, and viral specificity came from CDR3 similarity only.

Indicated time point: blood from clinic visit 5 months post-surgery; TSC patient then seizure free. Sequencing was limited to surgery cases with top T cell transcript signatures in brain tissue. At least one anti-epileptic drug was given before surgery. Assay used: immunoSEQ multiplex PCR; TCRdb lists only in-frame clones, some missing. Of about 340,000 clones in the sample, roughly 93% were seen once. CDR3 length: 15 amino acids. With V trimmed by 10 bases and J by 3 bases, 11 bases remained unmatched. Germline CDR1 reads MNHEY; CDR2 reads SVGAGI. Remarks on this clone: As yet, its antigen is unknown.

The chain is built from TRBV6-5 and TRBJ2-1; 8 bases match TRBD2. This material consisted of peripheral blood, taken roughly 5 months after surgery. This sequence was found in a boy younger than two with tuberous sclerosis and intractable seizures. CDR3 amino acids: CATSRSSGGYNEQFF. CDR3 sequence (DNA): TGTGCCACCTCCAGGTCGAGCGGGGGCTACAATGAGCAGTTCTTC.